The sequence of this T cell receptor (beta chain) was determined in a study of cytomegalovirus exposure and HLA in healthy donors (dated 2017 in TCRdb). Concerning the study at large: In an earlier analysis of approximately 500 of the donors, 250 to 300 Gb of sequence data and 117 million unique TCR beta sequences from approximately 180 million T cells were reported. The study combined high-throughput TCR immunosequencing, statistical association of individual TCRs with disease status, and machine learning to predict cytomegalovirus infection status. A later genetic analysis took genome-wide SNP genotypes for about 55% of the 666 donors and used that subset as a discovery cohort. The study used immunosequencing to profile the T cell repertoires of under 700 subjects and linked those repertoires to cytomegalovirus serostatus. Among the approximately 400 genotyped donors, approximately 81% belonged to the genetic ancestry cluster associated with self-reported Caucasian donors. To study patterns of TCR occurrence, a later analysis re-analyzed previously published TCR beta repertoires from around 660 donors and added high-resolution HLA genotyping. The later analysis used no new phenotypic data to find candidate immune exposures, relying instead on TCR beta sequences and their occurrence across donors. Typing coverage differed by locus: A, B, C, DRB1 and DQB1 were typed in about 629-630 donors, DQA1 in 522, DPA1 in 600 to 610, and DPB1 in 450 to 480. The study aimed to test whether signatures of past pathogen exposure could be identified by cataloging public T cell receptors. An early release that covered roughly 600 HLA-typed donors contained approximately 300 gigabases of sequencing data and 70 million to 100 million unique TCR sequences. In an earlier analysis of several hundred of the donors, high-throughput TCR beta sequencing was used to judge whether each TCR beta V gene segment behaved as functional or pseudogenic. Donor age, sex, ethnicity and CMV serostatus were collected together with the repertoire data. Both class I and class II loci were covered by HLA typing, at four-digit resolution. All discovery cohort repertoires had been generated using a single sequencing platform. Roughly five DR-DQ haplotypes were treated as single units for association and clustering because of strong linkage in the cohort. Along with the approximately 650-subject first cohort, a separate validation cohort of over 90 different subjects was used. On average, 235,054 unique TCR beta nucleotide sequences were sequenced per donor among some 420 genotyped donors of the cohort, with around 19% of those sequences being non-productive. Points the paper makes about the study in general: The cohort was sequenced for TCR beta chains only, and without alpha or paired-chain data the features that could be detected were limited. Cytomegalovirus status was reported to be diagnosed by the classifier with high specificity and sensitivity in both the original and validation cohorts. A further reported finding was that TCR beta sequences accurately predicted the HLA-A and HLA-B alleles for most subjects in the first cohort. HLA typing was unavailable for some donors at each locus, so association tests used only the typed subset. Correlated functional status among segregating V segments might be attributable to linkage disequilibrium, but an unknown experimental factor could not be ruled out. Immune exposure information for the cohort was limited to CMV serostatus. When HLA alleles, especially DR and DQ, strongly co-occurred, TCR associations were difficult to assign to individual alleles. A cluster of highly shared sequence variants was judged likely to represent a technical artifact of the sequencing pipeline. Compared with the roughly 670-donor mean, donors in an Asian-associated ancestry cluster had fewer N-insertions in productive TCRs, according to a later genetic analysis. Several of the top co-occurrence clusters appeared to be linked to parvovirus B19, influenza, CMV and Epstein-Barr virus, according to a later analysis. In a later analysis, HLA-associated TCR beta chains showed more clonal expansion and lower generation probabilities than non-associated chains that were equally common. In an earlier analysis of approximately 590 of the donors, most TCR beta V segments were observed in productive rearrangements about 87% or about 30% of the time, broadly matching IMGT annotations. Roughly uniform sequencing depth across donors was assumed in presence/absence analyses, although this assumption may not hold. V-gene and J-gene trimming of TCR beta chains was associated with a missense DCLRE1C variant in a later genetic analysis, and the association was replicated in an independent cohort. In vitro tests confirmed that a few of the cytomegalovirus-associated TCR beta chains recognize cytomegalovirus antigens. According to the authors, the approach could potentially be generalized to other disease states and immunological phenotypes. At a false discovery rate of 0.05, a later analysis linked 16,951 TCR beta sequences to specific HLA alleles. Across donors, most TCR sequences were observed very rarely, whereas some public TCRs were present in many individuals. In a later analysis, TCR association rates were found to vary across HLA loci, with the most associated TCRs seen for DRB1 alleles and the fewest for HLA-C alleles. A total of 150 or so TCR beta chains were listed by the study as associated with cytomegalovirus. In a later analysis, most CMV-associated TCR beta chains were found to appear HLA-restricted, with HLA associations seemingly driven largely by CMV exposure. The 87-base-pair reads could not distinguish some IMGT-functional V segments, including TRBV6-2 and TRBV6-3, so those segments were excluded. Over 15 rarely observed V segments, including chromosome 9 orphons, were excluded from the earlier analysis of about 500 of the donors because counts were too low.

Turning to this clone: Its cognate antigen has yet to be identified. Within one base of it there is no much larger clone, and no base qualities were kept.

Receptors were amplified or captured by the immunoSEQ multiplex PCR assay. The multiplex PCR relied on a mix of 60 forward primers for TCR Vbeta segments and 13 reverse primers for TCR Jbeta segments. The CDR3 region of rearranged TCR beta genes was amplified from genomic DNA with a multiplex PCR assay. On the Illumina HiSeq System, the amplified TCR beta libraries were sequenced as 87-base-pair reads. The paper's processing steps were these. A later analysis counted approximately 84 million unique TCR beta chains across the 550 to 750 repertoires, and roughly 11 million of these chains were shared by at least two donors. To remove PCR and sequencing errors, raw reads were error-corrected and collapsed into unique sequences using a nearest-neighbor algorithm that merged closely related sequences. V, D and J gene segments were assigned by aligning CDR3 sequences to IMGT reference sequences. For a sequence to be retained, at least a six-nucleotide match to both a V gene segment and a J gene segment was required. Rearrangements were called productive when the CDR3 lacked stop codons and stayed in frame with V and J; all others were non-productive. Following IMGT convention, CDR3 was defined as the stretch from the second conserved V-encoded cysteine to the conserved J-encoded phenylalanine. In an earlier analysis of around 540 of the donors, sequences lacking an unambiguous match to a single V gene segment were excluded. An earlier analysis of several hundred of the donors called V segments functional above 56.7% productive rearrangements and segregating when the between-donor standard deviation exceeded 5%. To diagnose cytomegalovirus status from the catalog of TCR beta chain sequences, a statistical classification framework was built. In a later analysis, TCR nucleotide sequences were compared against IMGT/GENE-DB human TR gene sequences so that V and J genes could be assigned. In a later analysis, CDR3 sequences and most-parsimonious VDJ recombination scenarios were assigned using the TCRdist pipeline. In a later analysis, each TCR beta chain was defined by its CDR3 amino acid sequence together with its V-gene family, and reads lacking a unique V-gene family were excluded. In a later analysis, 500 to 650 highly shared, low-generation-probability nucleotide sequences were removed to address suspected cross-contamination and a sequencing artifact. In a later analysis, a clonal expansion index was calculated for each public chain from normalized within-repertoire ranks of inferred template counts. A later analysis computed generation probabilities with a VDJ recombination model fitted to out-of-frame rearrangements, and checked the results against IGoR. Hypergeometric tests were used in a later analysis to score TCR-TCR, TCR-HLA and TCR-CMV co-occurrence, with a repertoire-size bias correction applied to the TCR pairs. In a later analysis, false discovery rates were estimated by permuting HLA or CMV assignments 20 times. In a later analysis, co-occurring TCRs were grouped using DBSCAN, with TCRdist sequence similarity added in when clustering inside HLA-allele-positive subsets. Repertoires with fewer than 30,000 or more than 120,000 public chains, plus five repertoires with anomalous nucleotide sharing, were excluded from co-occurrence clustering. TCRdb retrieved this table from immuneACCESS and kept in-frame rearrangements only. Not all clones are present; in checked studies, unresolved V genes account for under half, and no reason is known for the remainder. D and trimming were read from the DNA, whereas the V and J calls and clone size are those reported in that table. The table for this sample lists under 150,000 clones; 75% of them were counted only once. More than 1.5% of the sample rests with the top ten.

The cysteine opens and the phenylalanine closes a CDR3 of 18 amino acids. The DNA shown is the 54-base CDR3, in frame from base 1. From a lookup of the germline V gene (reference sequence), CDR1 and CDR2 are MNHEY and SMNVEV. Between the V and J ends, shortened by 4 bases and 0 bases respectively, the junction contains 19 bases. The cohort was made up of 650 to 700 healthy bone marrow donors. All cohort members were sampled while nominally healthy, although unrecorded immune exposures were likely present. The donor was CMV seronegative and was included in the group of several hundred seronegative cohort members. A peripheral blood sample was provided by each donor, and peripheral blood mononuclear cells were used for TCR beta sequencing. Genomic DNA extraction from the blood cell samples was performed with the Qiagen DNeasy Blood Extraction Kit.

The sample was PBMCs. Recombination joined TRBV27 with TRBJ2-1; TRBD1 could be the D gene, as 6 bases match. The TCR sequence derives from a woman aged 18-29 years in good health and CMV-seronegative. The CDR3 has the sequence CASSSSLWDISSYNEQFF. The nucleotide sequence is TGTGCCAGCAGTTCTTCTTTATGGGACATCAGCTCCTACAATGAGCAGTTCTTC.